This T cell receptor (beta chain) comes out of a study of blood T cell repertoires in COVID-19 (dated by TCRdb to the early 2020s). Some background on the complete study: The collaborator samples originated in the United States, Italy and Spain and spanned the acute and convalescent phases of COVID-19. The material from the prospective study consisted of cDNA or gDNA derived from T cells, B-cell-depleted T cells, or PBMCs. Deeply sampled blood TCRbeta repertoires from subjects exposed to, actively infected with, or recovered from COVID-19 were included in the dataset. A freely available public database, intended as a resource for researchers studying the immune response to SARS-CoV-2, is where the repertoires were released. The samples were drawn from the first 160 participants of the ongoing ImmuneRACE study and from roughly 1,300 subjects provided by 6 global collaborators. The sample metadata nearly always contained a de-identified subject ID, COVID-19 status, age in years and sex. Where available, HLA class I and class II types were obtained from metadata supplied by the sample provider rather than from assay-based typing. The paper as a whole reports these results and caveats: How much clinical and demographic metadata was included differed by source and by participant, and the metadata was provided uncurated.

The collaborating institutions used their own protocols to collect whole blood in K2EDTA tubes. For TCRbeta analysis, collaborators shipped samples in one of three forms: frozen whole blood, isolated PBMCs, or DNA extracted from either of those sample types. TCRbeta CDR3 regions were amplified from genomic DNA using the immunoSEQ Assay, a bias-controlled multiplex PCR. The source study handled its data this way. Nucleated cell counts per sample were estimated from amplification of reference gene primers within the assay. Sequence reads were collapsed and filtered to measure the absolute abundance of every unique TCRbeta CDR3 rearrangement. For each sample, productive Simpson clonality was calculated as the square root of Simpson's diversity index across productive rearrangements. The table was pulled from immuneACCESS by TCRdb, which kept in-frame rearrangements only. Such tables lose some clones; where checked, under half of the loss comes from unresolved V genes, and the rest has no known cause. The V and J calls and clone size are taken from that table; D and trimming were inferred from the DNA. Here the sample has roughly 150,000 clones; around 92% occur a single time. Of the sample, about 2.6% falls within the top ten clones.

As for this clone: Its binding antigen is unknown. No base quality values were provided; no much bigger clone lies one nucleotide off.

The CDR3 has 13 amino acids, counting the end cysteine and phenylalanine. The read is trimmed to its CDR3 DNA, 39 bases read in frame from base 1. Ends trimmed: V by 3 bases, J by 6 bases; bases unmatched to a gene: 5. The germline V gene sets CDR1 to KGHSH and CDR2 to LQKENI. In this chain, TRBV18 is recombined with TRBJ2-7, with 7 central nucleotides matching TRBD2. The sequencing sample was made of peripheral blood. This clonotype was obtained from a man in his 60s with acute or convalescent COVID-19. The CDR3 region: CASSPRWGGEQYF. The nucleotide sequence is TGTGCCAGCTCACCCCGATGGGGGGGCGAGCAGTACTTC.